This is a list of T cell receptor beta chains from one sample in a study of human T cells and chemical hapten exposure. TCRdb analysed the RACE reads with MiXCR anew, one entry per CDR3 protein. The data contain around 380,000 distinct CDR3 sequences, about 4.8% of them singletons. Here the sequenced sample was whole blood, taken in connection with sensitization to the hapten diphenylcyclopropenone (DPC). These TCRs come from a woman between 45 and 65 years old with alopecia areata. Some clones in this sample may be carry-over from other donors' samples. CDR3s leave out the opening cysteine and the closing phenylalanine or tryptophan.

v_call	cdr3_length	j_call	cdr3_aa
TRBV7-6	10	TRBJ2-3	ASSSPDNTQY
TRBV6-5	12	TRBJ1-2	ASSYFGENYGYT
TRBV21-1	13	TRBJ2-4	ASSKAGRPLGIQY
TRBV20-1	11	TRBJ1-1	SARGNPRSEAF
TRBV6-5	9	TRBJ2-7	ASTQGGEQY
TRBV12-3/TRBV12-4	10	TRBJ1-1	ASRPGNTEAF
TRBV24-1	10	TRBJ1-1	ATSVASGEAF
TRBV6-1	11	TRBJ1-1	ASRDRAITEAF
TRBV28	11	TRBJ2-5	ASSLRPAPAQY
TRBV20-1	13	TRBJ2-1	SANPPLAGDDEQF
TRBV19	15	TRBJ2-1	ASSNTGGSAYYNEQF
TRBV5-1	13	TRBJ2-7	ASTTGAGRGAEQY
TRBV6-5	9	TRBJ2-1	ASSWGNEQF
TRBV5-1	13	TRBJ2-5	ASSLARDRGETQY
TRBV5-1	14	TRBJ1-1	ASSPGTGDWNTEAF
TRBV6-4	15	TRBJ1-1	ASSDSTTDGGWTEAF
TRBV7-9	10	TRBJ2-1	AVSRLHNEQF
TRBV3-1	13	TRBJ2-3	ASSQGGGVADTQY
TRBV6-6	12	TRBJ1-1	ASSFDRAIAEAF
TRBV4-1	13	TRBJ1-2	ASKSGTQTTYGYT
TRBV7-2	13	TRBJ2-7	ASSSRAFQGGEQY
TRBV20-1	11	TRBJ1-1	SAPSLAVTEAF
TRBV4-1	14	TRBJ1-1	ASSRSTQNMNTEAF
TRBV12-3/TRBV12-4	13	TRBJ1-5	ASSSGQGWNQPQH
TRBV4-3	14	TRBJ2-2	ASSQHLAGGSGELF
TRBV29-1	9	TRBJ2-5	SVVREETQY
TRBV7-6	12	TRBJ2-5	ASQPGLSQETQY
TRBV27	14	TRBJ2-1	ASSPLLAGAGNEQF
TRBV7-2	14	TRBJ1-5	ASSLSAGGVQQPQH
TRBV12-3/TRBV12-4	12	TRBJ1-1	ASSFTGGNTEAF
TRBV20-1	11	TRBJ1-1	SAPRGGGTEAF
TRBV15	13	TRBJ1-2	ATSRPDGSNYGYT
TRBV4-3	15	TRBJ2-3	ASSPTPLAGATDTQY
TRBV20-1	12	TRBJ1-6	SARDWKDNSPLH
TRBV20-1	12	TRBJ1-1	SAGTTQGGTEAF
TRBV7-9	14	TRBJ2-3	ASSLTEARVTDTQY
TRBV6-6	13	TRBJ2-3	ASSLGGSFTDTQY
TRBV24-1	10	TRBJ1-5	ATSEHNQPQH
TRBV12-3/TRBV12-4	9	TRBJ2-7	ASTEGYEQY
TRBV7-9	13	TRBJ1-1	ASSRNRGLNTEAF
TRBV2	13	TRBJ2-2	ASSLPRENTGELF
TRBV4-1	12	TRBJ1-5	ASSQVLRDQPQH
TRBV6-6	9	TRBJ1-1	ATSVNTEAF
TRBV5-1	13	TRBJ1-1	ASNPTQGSYTEAF
TRBV5-1	12	TRBJ2-3	ASIGQGAFDTQY
TRBV2	12	TRBJ2-1	ASSALAGTNEQF
TRBV9	14	TRBJ2-3	ASSVIGRGDTDTQY
TRBV28	14	TRBJ2-5	ASSLDGLRTRETQY
TRBV2	13	TRBJ2-3	ASPGRGAITDTQY
TRBV20-1	10	TRBJ1-1	SAREGATEAF
TRBV2	11	TRBJ2-5	ASSQTQQETQY
TRBV7-9	9	TRBJ2-7	ASSRGQGMY
TRBV28	11	TRBJ2-5	ASSFMGIETQY
TRBV6-2/TRBV6-3	14	TRBJ1-5	ASSLGNRAGNQPQH
TRBV11-2	14	TRBJ1-6	ASSWRGTGKDSPLH
TRBV20-1	12	TRBJ1-1	SPQTRGGDTEAF
TRBV20-1	10	TRBJ1-2	SARDLGYGYT
TRBV6-5	12	TRBJ1-2	ASSYLSGSYGYT
TRBV15	13	TRBJ1-5	ATSRAQGSYQPQH
TRBV2	13	TRBJ1-3	ASRTGQFSGNTIY